This entry features one TCR beta chain sequence. Its target is unknown. This specimen comes from a study of vaccination effects on CD4 cells after COVID-19. Antigen-specific CD4+ T cells were expanded with viral peptide pools in the ViraFEST assay before sequencing. Upon completion of about eleven days in culture, CD4+ T cells were isolated. The cohort was immunized with two doses of either the BNT162b2 or mRNA-1273 vaccine. A half-volume exchange with IL-2 medium occurred on days 3 and 7. The CDR3 is 16 amino acids. With V trimmed by 4 bases and J by 4 bases, 8 bases remained unmatched. Germline CDR1 reads LNHDA; CDR2 reads SQIVND (reference sequence). Study-level points and caveats: Only a few convalescent patients and no early post-infection timepoints featured in the study.

TCRdb's copy holds only in-frame clones and misses some; the assay was immunoSEQ multiplex PCR. The table lists approximately 25,000 clones, 69% of them singletons. This chain connects TRBV19 to TRBJ1-5, with 9 bases aligning to TRBD1. Sequenced material: CD4+ T cells from PBMCs cultured with SARS-CoV-2 spike peptides, taken after COVID-19 vaccination. The sequence was obtained from a human donor who received a COVID-19 vaccine. The CDR3 reads CASSNGTGKRNQPQHF. The CDR3 bases are TGTGCCAGTAGTAACGGGACAGGGAAAAGGAATCAGCCCCAGCATTTT. The whole variable domain, remainder taken from reference TRBV19 and TRBJ1-5, is DGGITQSPKYLFRKEGQNVTLSCEQNLNHDAMYWYRQDPGQGLRLIYYSQIVNDFQKGDIAEGYSVSREKKESFPLTVTSAQKNPTAFYLCASSNGTGKRNQPQHFGDGTRLSIL.